Presented here are 25 T cell receptor beta chains from one specimen sequenced in a study of identical twins. In TCRdb, the 5' RACE reads were re-called with MiXCR into one record per CDR3 protein. The sample lists under 450,000 distinct CDR3 sequences, approximately 18% occurring once. The sample taken for sequencing was naive T cells sorted from blood. The source is a man aged 50 to 59 in good health.

This clonotype was seen a handful of times. This chain links TRBV20-1 with TRBJ2-4; D not resolved. The germline gives CDR1 DFQATT, CDR2 SNEGSKA (reference sequence). V was shortened by 6 bases and J by 0 bases, with 18 bases between the two germline ends. The CDR3 contains 16 residues. In DNA, the CDR3 is TGCAGTGCGCATGATCTCCGGGCGCCAGCCAAAAACATTCAGTACTTC. Its protein product is CSAHDLRAPAKNIQYF.

This clonotype was seen ten or more times. The chain links TRBV10-3 to TRBJ1-4, with unresolved D. V lost 0 bases, J lost 0 bases, and 5 bases lay in between. Germline CDR1 reads ENHRY; CDR2 reads SYGVKD. The CDR3 consists of 15 residues. The CDR3 loop is CAISESTTTNEKLFF. CDR3 bases: TGTGCCATCAGTGAGTCGACAACAACTAATGAAAAACTGTTTTTT.

This clonotype was seen many times. The V and J genes are TRBV28 and TRBJ1-2; D is possibly TRBD1 (5 bases). Germline V CDR1 and CDR2: MDHEN, SYDVKM. Trimming took off 3 bases at V and 2 bases at J, with 13 bases between the two ends. The CDR3 extends over 15 amino acids. CDR3 coding DNA: TGTGCCAGCAGTTTTTTCCCAGGGAGCAACTATGGCTACACCTTC. This translates into CASSFFPGSNYGYTF.

This clonotype was picked up a small number of times. The chain links TRBV29-1 to TRBJ2-3, with unresolved D. The CDR3 consists of 12 residues. Germline V gene data show CDR1 as SQVTM and CDR2 as ANQGSEA. V was clipped by 6 bases and J by 4 bases, with 11 bases between them. CDR3 amino acids: CSVPPEPDTQYF. In DNA, the CDR3 is TGCAGCGTCCCCCCGGAACCAGATACGCAGTATTTT.

This chain uses TRBV7-2 with TRBJ2-5; 8 bases map to TRBD1. Germline V CDR1 and CDR2: SGHTA, FQGNSA. The CDR3 has 13 amino acids. J gave up 4 bases and V 7 bases, and 5 bases lay outside the gene matches. The CDR3 sequence: CASTWTGRETQYF. The CDR3, as DNA: TGTGCCAGCACCTGGACAGGGAGAGAGACCCAGTACTTC.

This clonotype was recorded many times. The chain has TRBV6-2 or TRBV6-3 and TRBJ2-1; D unresolved. Trimming took off 2 bases at V and 0 bases at J, with 2 bases between the two ends. The germline V gene encodes CDR1 MNHEY and CDR2 SVGEGT. This CDR3 has 13 residues. DNA of the CDR3: TGTGCCAGCAGTTACGCCTCCTACAATGAGCAGTTCTTC. Encoded protein: CASSYASYNEQFF.

This clonotype was seen only a few times. The chain links TRBV28 to TRBJ1-1; 7 bases agree with TRBD1. Germline assignment: CDR1 MDHEN and CDR2 SYDVKM. CDR3 length: 12 amino acids. With V trimmed by 6 bases and J by 7 bases, 5 bases remained unmatched. The CDR3 sequence: CASRRGHLEAFF. The DNA of the CDR3 is TGTGCCAGCAGGAGGGGGCATCTTGAAGCTTTCTTT.

This clonotype was detected many times. The CDR3 loop reads CASSEKGLAFTDTQYF. CDR3 DNA: TGTGCCAGCAGTGAGAAGGGACTAGCCTTCACAGATACGCAGTATTTT. This chain joins TRBV6-1 and TRBJ2-3; 9 nucleotides line up with TRBD2. The CDR3 is 16 residues long. Germline values: CDR1 MNHNS, CDR2 SASEGT. With 3 bases clipped from V and 2 bases from J, the junction kept 6 bases outside the gene matches.

This clonotype was detected only a few times. The V and J genes are TRBV20-1 and TRBJ2-7, with 8 nucleotides matching TRBD1. V lost 1 base and J lost 5; bases outside the gene matches: 4. Germline V lookup: CDR1 DFQATT, CDR2 SNEGSKA (reference sequence). This CDR3 has 13 amino acids. CDR3 sequence reads: CSARGLTGDEQYF. CDR3 nucleotides: TGCAGTGCTAGAGGTTTGACAGGGGACGAGCAGTACTTC.

This clonotype was detected ten times or more. The V and J genes are TRBV5-1 and TRBJ1-2, with D tentatively TRBD1 (6 bases). Trimming removed 5 bases at V and 7 bases at J, with 15 bases between. This CDR3 spans 13 amino acids. Germline assignment: CDR1 SGHRS and CDR2 YFSETQ. CDR3 loop: CASSPRGPGGYTF. CDR3 DNA sequence: TGCGCCAGCAGTCCTCGGGGGCCGGGTGGCTACACCTTC. Filled out from reference TRBV5-1 and TRBJ1-2, the complete variable domain reads KAGVTQTPRYLIKTRGQQVTLSCSPISGHRSVSWYQQTPGQGLQFLFEYFSETQRNKGNFPGRFSGRQFSNSRSEMNVSTLELGDSALYLCASSPRGPGGYTFGSGTRLTVV.

V and J are TRBV18 and TRBJ2-1, with 15 positions matching TRBD2. The CDR3 loop spans 15 amino acids. V trimming: 3 bases; J trimming: 10 bases; junction bases outside the gene matches: 4. Germline V CDR1 and CDR2: KGHSH, LQKENI. CDR3 sequence (DNA): TGTGCCAGCTCACCCCCGGGACTAGCGGGAGGCGAGCAGTTCTTC. This encodes CASSPPGLAGGEQFF.

This clonotype showed up many times. V is TRBV9 and J is TRBJ1-1; no clear D. This CDR3 comprises 13 residues. Germline values: CDR1 SGDLS, CDR2 YYNGEE. Trimming stripped 0 bases from V and 8 bases from J, with 11 bases between. CDR3 nucleotides: TGTGCCAGCAGCGTAGGGCTCGGGCAGGAAGCTTTCTTT. Protein: CASSVGLGQEAFF.

This clonotype came up many times. The J gene is TRBJ1-3, the V gene TRBV7-9; D gene uncertain. Germline V lookup: CDR1 SEHNR, CDR2 FQNEAQ (reference sequence). There are 14 residues in the CDR3. V lost 3 bases, J lost 0 bases, and 6 bases lay in between. The CDR3 loop is CASSFAGSGNTIYF. The CDR3 DNA sequence: TGTGCCAGCAGCTTTGCCGGCTCTGGAAACACCATATATTTT.

The CDR3 spells CASSLPLGEAFF. As DNA, the CDR3 is TGTGCCAGCAGCTTACCTCTGGGGGAAGCTTTCTTT. The V gene is TRBV11-2, the J gene TRBJ1-1; D uncertain. This CDR3 is built from 12 residues. Germline V gene sequence: CDR1 SGHAT, CDR2 FQNNGV. Trimming took off 2 bases at V and 8 bases at J, with 9 bases between the two ends.

The rearrangement joins TRBV18 to TRBJ2-7, with no clear D. Deletions cut 2 bases from V and 5 bases from J, with 10 bases between. This CDR3 is built from 13 residues. CDR1 is KGHSH and CDR2 is LQKENI in the germline V gene. CDR3 coding DNA: TGTGCCAGCTCACCATCCAGGAGCGACGAGCAGTACTTC. This codes for CASSPSRSDEQYF.

This clonotype was seen at least ten times. The rearrangement joins TRBV6-5 to TRBJ1-1, with D possibly matching TRBD1 (5 bases). CDR3 length equals 15 residues. Per the germline V gene, CDR1 is MNHEY and CDR2 is SVGAGI. V lost 0 bases and J lost 6, with 14 bases in between. The CDR3 loop reads CASSYSEGRRAEAFF. The DNA of the CDR3 is TGTGCCAGCAGTTACTCTGAGGGACGGCGGGCTGAAGCTTTCTTT.

This clonotype occurred a few times. The rearrangement links TRBV7-2 to TRBJ1-5, with D possibly being TRBD1 (6 bases). This CDR3 contains 15 residues. CDR1 is SGHTA, CDR2 FQGNSA, per germline. Between the trimmed V and J ends, which lost 4 bases and 4 bases, there was a span of 14 bases. The CDR3 bases are TGTGCCAGCAGCTCACAGGGCGGCGGGAATCAGCCCCAGCATTTT. This codes for CASSSQGGGNQPQHF.

The J gene is TRBJ1-4, the V gene TRBV9; D call uncertain. Germline CDR1 reads SGDLS; CDR2 reads YYNGEE. CDR3 length: 15 amino acids. V was pared by 0 bases and J by 7 bases, with 13 bases between. This CDR3 is CASSVAFAGGEKLFF. CDR3 sequence (DNA): TGTGCCAGCAGCGTAGCGTTTGCGGGTGGTGAAAAACTGTTTTTT.

The chain employs TRBV6-1 and TRBJ1-6; D remains unclear. Germline CDR1 reads MNHNS; CDR2 reads SASEGT. The CDR3 is 14 residues long. The V and J ends lost 3 bases and 5 bases respectively, with 8 bases between them. Here the CDR3 reads CASSDLGNNSPLHF. The CDR3 coding sequence is TGTGCCAGCAGTGATTTGGGGAATAATTCACCCCTCCACTTT.

This clonotype was picked up one time. A much larger clonotype is one base distant, so this may be a read error. This chain uses TRBV6-5 with TRBJ1-5; TRBD1 matches at 8 bases. The germline CDR1 and CDR2 sequences are MNHEY and SVGAGI. CDR3 length equals 19 residues. The DNA of the CDR3 is TGTGCCAGCAGTTATCAGGTCAGGGGGCTGTCGGGTAGCAATCAGCCCCGGCATTTT. Translating gives CASSYQVRGLSGSNQPRHF.

This clonotype was seen ten or more times. J is TRBJ2-1 and V is TRBV28, with D possibly matching TRBD2 (6 bases). Trimming shortened V by 2 bases and J by 9 bases, and 8 bases separated the two germline ends. CDR3 size: 12 residues. Germline V CDR1 and CDR2: MDHEN, SYDVKM. The CDR3 here is CASSLAGSEQFF. Written as DNA, the CDR3 is TGTGCCAGCAGTTTAGCGGGAAGTGAGCAGTTCTTC. The full variable domain, completed using reference TRBV28 and TRBJ2-1, is DVKVTQSSRYLVKRTGEKVFLECVQDMDHENMFWYRQDPGLGLRLIYFSYDVKMKEKGDIPEGYSVSREKKERFSLILESASTNQTSMYLCASSLAGSEQFFGPGTRLTVL.

This chain connects TRBV6-1 to TRBJ2-7; TRBD2 matches at 8 bases. This CDR3 is 14 amino acids long. V trimming: 6 bases; J trimming: 0 bases; junction bases outside the gene matches: 4. The germline V gene has CDR1 MNHNS and CDR2 SASEGT. CDR3 bases: TGTGCCAGCAGGACGGGGACTAGCTCCTACGAGCAGTACTTC. Its translation is CASRTGTSSYEQYF.

At least ten counts were recorded for this clonotype. The V gene is TRBV6-5, the J gene TRBJ1-2, with D hard to call. CDR1 is MNHEY and CDR2 is SVGAGI in the germline V gene. V lost 0 bases to trimming and J lost 1 base, with 9 bases between them. This CDR3 comprises 15 residues. The CDR3 DNA is TGTGCCAGCAGTTACTCAAGTCTGAGTAACTATGGCTACACCTTC. The encoded protein is CASSYSSLSNYGYTF.

There are many counts of this clonotype. V is TRBV29-1 and J is TRBJ2-7; no firm D call. The V gene lost 7 bases and the J gene lost 1 base, with 17 bases spanning the gap. The CDR3 loop spans 14 amino acids. CDR1 and CDR2 from the germline V gene are SQVTM and ANQGSEA. The CDR3 loop reads CSAIQRTGSYEQYF. CDR3 bases: TGCAGCGCAATTCAGAGGACGGGTTCCTACGAGCAGTACTTC.

The chain carries TRBV3-1 and TRBJ1-1, with 8 bases fitting TRBD1. CDR1 is LGHDT, CDR2 YNNKEL, per germline (reference sequence). V dropped 3 bases and J dropped 4; count of bases not matched to a gene: 7. The CDR3 loop spans 15 amino acids. The CDR3, as DNA: TGTGCCAGCAGCCAGACAGGGGTACGGACCACTGAAGCTTTCTTT. It encodes CASSQTGVRTTEAFF. Drawing the rest from reference TRBV3-1 and TRBJ1-1, the complete variable domain is DTAVSQTPKYLVTQMGNDKSIKCEQNLGHDTMYWYKQDSKKFLKIMFSYNNKELIINETVPNRFSPKSPDKAHLNLHINSLELGDSAVYFCASSQTGVRTTEAFFGQGTRLTVV.